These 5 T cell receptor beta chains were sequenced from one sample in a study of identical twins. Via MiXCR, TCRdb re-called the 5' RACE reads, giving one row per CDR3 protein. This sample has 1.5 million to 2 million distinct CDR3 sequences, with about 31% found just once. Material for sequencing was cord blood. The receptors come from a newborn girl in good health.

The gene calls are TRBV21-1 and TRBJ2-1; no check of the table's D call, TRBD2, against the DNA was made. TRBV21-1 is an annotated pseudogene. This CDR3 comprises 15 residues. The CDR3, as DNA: TGTGCCAGCAGCAAAGGGGGACTAGGGAACAATGAGCAGTTCTTC. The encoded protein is CASSKGGLGNNEQFF.

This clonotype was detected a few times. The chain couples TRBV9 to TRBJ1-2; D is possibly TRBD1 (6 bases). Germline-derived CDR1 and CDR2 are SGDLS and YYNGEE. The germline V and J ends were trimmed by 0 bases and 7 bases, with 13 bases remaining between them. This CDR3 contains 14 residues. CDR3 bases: TGTGCCAGCAGCGTAGAGCCCGGACAGCCTGGCTACACCTTC. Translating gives CASSVEPGQPGYTF.

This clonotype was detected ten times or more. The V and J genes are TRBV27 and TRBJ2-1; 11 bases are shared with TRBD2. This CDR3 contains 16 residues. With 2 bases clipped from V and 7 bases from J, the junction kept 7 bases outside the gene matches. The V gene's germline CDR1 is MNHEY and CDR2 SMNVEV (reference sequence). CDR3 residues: CASSLRLAGGSNEQFF. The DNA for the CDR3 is TGTGCCAGCAGTTTAAGGCTAGCGGGAGGATCGAATGAGCAGTTCTTC.

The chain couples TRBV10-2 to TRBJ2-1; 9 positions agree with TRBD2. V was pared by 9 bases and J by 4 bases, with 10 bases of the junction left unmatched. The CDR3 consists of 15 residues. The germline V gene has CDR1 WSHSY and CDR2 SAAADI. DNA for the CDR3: TGCGCCAGTAGAAACTTGACTAGCGGTTACAATGAGCAGTTCTTC. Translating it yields CASRNLTSGYNEQFF.

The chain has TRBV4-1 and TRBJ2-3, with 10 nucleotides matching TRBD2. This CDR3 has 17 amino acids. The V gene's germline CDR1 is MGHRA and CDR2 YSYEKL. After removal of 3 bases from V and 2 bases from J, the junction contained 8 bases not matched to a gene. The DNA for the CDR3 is TGCGCCAGCAGCCACCCTCTAGCGGGAGTCAACACAGATACGCAGTATTTT. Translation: CASSHPLAGVNTDTQYF.